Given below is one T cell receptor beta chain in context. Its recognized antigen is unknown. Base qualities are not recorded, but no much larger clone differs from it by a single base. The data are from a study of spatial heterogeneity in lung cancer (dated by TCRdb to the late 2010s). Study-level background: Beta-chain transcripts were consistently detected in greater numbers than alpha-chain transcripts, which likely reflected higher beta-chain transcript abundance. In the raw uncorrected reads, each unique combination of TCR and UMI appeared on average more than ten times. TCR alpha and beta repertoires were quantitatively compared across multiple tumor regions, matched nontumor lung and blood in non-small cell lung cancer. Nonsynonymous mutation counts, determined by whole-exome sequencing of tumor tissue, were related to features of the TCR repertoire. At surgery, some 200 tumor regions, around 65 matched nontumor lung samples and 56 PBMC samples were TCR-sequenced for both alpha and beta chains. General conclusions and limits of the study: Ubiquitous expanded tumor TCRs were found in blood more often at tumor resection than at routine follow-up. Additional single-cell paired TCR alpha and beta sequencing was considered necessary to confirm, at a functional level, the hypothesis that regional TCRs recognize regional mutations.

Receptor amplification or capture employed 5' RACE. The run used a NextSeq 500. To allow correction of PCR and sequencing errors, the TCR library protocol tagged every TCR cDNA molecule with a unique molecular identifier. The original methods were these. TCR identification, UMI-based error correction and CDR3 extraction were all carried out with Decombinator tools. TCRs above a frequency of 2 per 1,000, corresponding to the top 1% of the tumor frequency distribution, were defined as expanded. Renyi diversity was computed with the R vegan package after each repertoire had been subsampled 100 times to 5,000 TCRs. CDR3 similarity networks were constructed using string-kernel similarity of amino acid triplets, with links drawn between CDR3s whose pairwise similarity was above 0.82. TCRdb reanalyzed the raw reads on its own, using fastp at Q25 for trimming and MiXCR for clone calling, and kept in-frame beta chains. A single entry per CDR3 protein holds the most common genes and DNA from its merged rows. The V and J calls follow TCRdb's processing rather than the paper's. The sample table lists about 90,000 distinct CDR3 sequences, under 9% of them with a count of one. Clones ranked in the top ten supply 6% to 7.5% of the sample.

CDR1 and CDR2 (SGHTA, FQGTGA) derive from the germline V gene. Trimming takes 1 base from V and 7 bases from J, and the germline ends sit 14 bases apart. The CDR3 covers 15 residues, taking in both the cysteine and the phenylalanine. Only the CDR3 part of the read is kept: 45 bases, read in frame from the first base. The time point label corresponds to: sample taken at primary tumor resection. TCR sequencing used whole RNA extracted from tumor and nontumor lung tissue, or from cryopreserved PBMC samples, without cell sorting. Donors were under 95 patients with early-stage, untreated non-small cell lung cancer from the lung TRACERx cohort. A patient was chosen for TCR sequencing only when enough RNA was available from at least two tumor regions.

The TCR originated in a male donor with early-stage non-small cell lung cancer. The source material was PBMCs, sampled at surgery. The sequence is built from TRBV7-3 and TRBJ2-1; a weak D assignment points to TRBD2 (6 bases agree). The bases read TGTGCCAGCAGCTTAAGGTCGCCGGGGGAGAATGAGCAGTTCTTC. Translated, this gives CASSLRSPGENEQFF.